The entry below gives a single T cell receptor beta chain sequence along with its context. Its antigen is still unknown. Qualities for individual bases were not recorded, and no much larger clone is one base off. These data come from a study of OX40 agonist ivuxolimab in advanced cancers. Turning to the overall study: Ivuxolimab was an agonistic, fully human IgG2 monoclonal antibody directed against OX40 (CD134), a costimulatory receptor. The dose-escalation cohort was 82.7% male with a mean age of around 62 years, ranging from roughly 20 to 80. The purpose of peripheral TCRbeta sequencing was to test whether ivuxolimab changed TCR sequence diversity and led to clonal T-cell expansion. Of the roughly 51 dose-escalation patients, hepatocellular carcinoma was present in roughly 19, melanoma in approximately 15, renal cell carcinoma in 9 and head and neck cancer in 9. Patients were allowed to have had prior anti-PD-1, anti-PD-L1 or anti-CTLA-4 therapy, and less than 45% of the dose-escalation patients had previously received checkpoint inhibitors. Intravenous ivuxolimab was administered to patients every 2 weeks at six dose levels: 0.01, 0.1, 0.3, 1.5, 3 and 10 mg/kg. Partial responses occurred in three dose-escalation patients: two with cutaneous melanoma and one with hepatocellular carcinoma. The paper describes the monotherapy dose-escalation part (N of about 52 patients) of the phase I trial of ivuxolimab.

For sequencing of the TCRbeta CDR3 region, genomic DNA was extracted from the sorted cells. The immunoSEQ Assay was used for sequencing of TCRbeta CDR3 regions. This immuneACCESS table, as held by TCRdb, lists in-frame sequences with V and J called but not all clones. Of the missing ones, under half trace to an unresolved V gene in checked studies; the others have no known cause. The sample table shows tens of thousands of clones, and 65% to 90% are seen once. The top ten hold less than 2.5% of the sample. Study-wide conclusions, independent of this receptor: At doses from 0.1 to 3.0 mg/kg, clonal expansion was seen in both CD4+ and CD8+ blood T cells between baseline and week 6. Partial responders in the 0.1-3.0 mg/kg groups had among the lowest normalized peripheral clonal expansion, especially among CD8+ T cells. After ivuxolimab, more expanded clones were found on average in CD8+ T cells than in CD4+ T cells. Low levels of normalized T-cell clonal expansion were also seen in some patients who did not respond. Antigen specificity was not determined for the clonally expanded peripheral T cells.

Counted from cysteine to phenylalanine, this CDR3 has 12 amino acids. This entry keeps only the CDR3 DNA: 36 bases, framed from base 1. Per the germline V gene, SQVTM is the CDR1 and ANQGSEA is the CDR2. V and J are trimmed by 7 bases and 5 bases, and the gene matches miss 4 bases of the junction. Patients with autoimmune disease history or receiving systemic immunosuppression were excluded from the trial. Peripheral blood for TCR sequencing was collected from all dose cohorts at baseline, on cycle 4 day 1, and on cycle 7 day 1. Samples came from an open-label, multicenter, first-in-human phase I dose-escalation trial of ivuxolimab. Adults with locally advanced or metastatic melanoma, renal cell, hepatocellular, or head and neck squamous cell carcinoma were enrolled in the trial. Before TCR sequencing, CD4+ and CD8+ T cells were separately sorted from peripheral blood.

The receptor's source is an adult with an advanced solid tumor such as melanoma, head and neck, liver or kidney cancer. The chain joins TRBV29-1 to TRBJ2-1; 8 bases in the middle match TRBD1. The sample was CD4+ or CD8+ T cells sorted from blood, taken in a trial of the OX40 agonist ivuxolimab. Here the CDR3 is given as CSANRGNNEQFF. The DNA is as follows: TGCAGCGCAAACAGGGGGAACAATGAGCAGTTCTTC.